A single sample gave rise to the 10 T cell receptor beta chains below, sequenced in a study of OX40 agonist ivuxolimab in advanced cancers. Some clones are missing from TCRdb's copy, which holds only in-frame ones; the method was immunoSEQ multiplex PCR. Of about 62,000 clones in the sample, roughly 90% were seen once. The sequencing used CD4+ or CD8+ T cells sorted from blood, collected in a trial of the OX40 agonist ivuxolimab. These receptors all stem from an adult with an advanced solid tumor such as melanoma, head and neck, liver or kidney cancer.

The CDR3: CASSSLTLAKNIQYF. DNA for the CDR3: TGTGCCAGCAGCTCGCTGACCTTAGCCAAAAACATTCAGTACTTC. The chain carries TRBV7-2 and TRBJ2-4, with D uncertain. CDR3 length: 15 amino acids. The V gene lost 4 bases and the J gene lost 0 bases, with 10 bases spanning the gap. Per germline, CDR1 SGHTA and CDR2 FQGNSA.

The V call is TRBV29-1, the J call TRBJ1-2; 8 nucleotides match TRBD1. The CDR3 is 13 amino acids. V shed 6 bases, J shed 1 base, and the junction held 4 bases outside the gene matches. Germline CDR1 SQVTM, CDR2 ANQGSEA. The CDR3 DNA sequence: TGCAGCGTGGTACAGGGGGTTAACTATGGCTACACCTTC. It specifies CSVVQGVNYGYTF.

This chain uses TRBV10-3 with TRBJ1-5; 9 bases map to TRBD1. Germline V gene sequence: CDR1 ENHRY, CDR2 SYGVKD. CDR3 size: 14 residues. The ends lost 6 bases at V and 5 bases at J; junction bases unmatched: 5. The CDR3: CAIRTGGEDQPQHF. The CDR3 nucleotides are TGTGCCATCAGGACAGGGGGTGAGGATCAGCCCCAGCATTTT.

This CDR3 reads CASSQTSGRDSYEQYF. CDR3 in DNA: TGCGCCAGCAGCCAGACGTCCGGGAGGGACTCCTACGAGCAGTACTTC. The V gene is TRBV4-3, the J gene TRBJ2-7; 8 bases map to TRBD2. V dropped 3 bases and J dropped 0; count of bases not matched to a gene: 7. The CDR3 is 16 residues long. Germline V gives CDR1 LGHNA, CDR2 YSLEER.

The table lists this clone with a few counts. V and J are TRBV7-7 and TRBJ2-5; a possible D gene is TRBD1 (6 bases). Trimming left V 1 base short and J 2 bases short, with 20 bases between. The CDR3 runs to 18 residues. Germline CDR1 reads SSHAT; CDR2 reads FNYEAQ (reference sequence). The CDR3: CASSLGRTVDRRQETQYF. CDR3 sequence (DNA): TGTGCCAGCAGCTTAGGCCGGACAGTGGATAGAAGACAAGAGACCCAGTACTTC.

V gene TRBV11-2 combines with J gene TRBJ2-5, with D possibly TRBD2 on 5 matching bases. The CDR3 is 16 amino acids. V gave up 3 bases and J gave up 5 bases, with 19 bases separating them. CDR1 and CDR2 from the germline V gene are SGHAT and FQNNGV. The CDR3 here is CASSFNTFGVGETQYF. The CDR3, as DNA: TGTGCCAGCAGCTTTAATACCTTCGGGGTTGGTGAGACCCAGTACTTC.

V and J are TRBV28 and TRBJ2-7, with 7 bases that match TRBD1. The length of the CDR3 is 15 residues. Trimming removed 6 bases from V and 0 bases from J; junction bases left unmatched: 8. The germline V gene has CDR1 MDHEN and CDR2 SYDVKM. CDR3: CASRRTGDSSYEQYF. The DNA of the CDR3 is TGTGCCAGCAGGCGCACAGGGGACAGCTCCTACGAGCAGTACTTC.

The chain is built from TRBV7-3 and TRBJ2-5; TRBD2 is a possible D gene (5 bases). Germline CDR1 SGHTA, CDR2 FQGTGA. The CDR3 contains 15 residues. V was trimmed by 2 bases and J by 3 bases, leaving 13 bases between them. The CDR3 nucleotides are TGTGCCAGCAGCTTACGGGGTAGCTGGGAAGAGACCCAGTACTTC. Protein: CASSLRGSWEETQYF.

The chain carries TRBV21-1 and TRBJ2-7; the table's D call TRBD1 went unverified against the DNA. TRBV21-1 constitutes a pseudogene. The CDR3 runs to 16 residues. The CDR3 is CASSLRATGDFHEQYF. Written as DNA, the CDR3 is TGTGCCAGCAGCTTAAGGGCCACAGGAGATTTCCACGAGCAGTACTTC.

CDR3 sequence reads: CASGLTRSPLHF. The DNA of the CDR3 is TGTGCTAGTGGTTTGACCCGTTCACCCCTCCACTTT. The chain uses TRBV12-5 and TRBJ1-6; no definite D call. CDR1 is LGHNT and CDR2 is FRNRAP in the germline V gene. With 2 bases removed from V and 9 bases from J, the gap between germline ends came to 5 bases. This CDR3 is built from 12 residues. Full variable domain (missing parts from reference TRBV12-5 and TRBJ1-6): DARVTQTPRHKVTEMGQEVTMRCQPILGHNTVFWYRQTMMQGLELLAYFRNRAPLDDSGMPKDRFSAEMPDATLATLKIQPSEPRDSAVYFCASGLTRSPLHFGNGTRLTVT.